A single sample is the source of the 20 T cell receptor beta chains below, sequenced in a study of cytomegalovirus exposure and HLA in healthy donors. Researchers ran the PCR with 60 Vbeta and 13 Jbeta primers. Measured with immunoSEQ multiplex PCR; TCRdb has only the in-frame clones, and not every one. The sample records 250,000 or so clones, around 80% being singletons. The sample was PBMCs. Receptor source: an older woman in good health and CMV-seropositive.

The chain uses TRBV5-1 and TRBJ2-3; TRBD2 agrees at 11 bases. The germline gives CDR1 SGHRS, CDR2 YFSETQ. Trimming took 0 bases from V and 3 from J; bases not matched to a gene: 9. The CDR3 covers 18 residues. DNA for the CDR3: TGCGCCAGCAGCTTGGCCAGTCGTGGGACTAGCGGTACAGATACGCAGTATTTT. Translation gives CASSLASRGTSGTDTQYF.

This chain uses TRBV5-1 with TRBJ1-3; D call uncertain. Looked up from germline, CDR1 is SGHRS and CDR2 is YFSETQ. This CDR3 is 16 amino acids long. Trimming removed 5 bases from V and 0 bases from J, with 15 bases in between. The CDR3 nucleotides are TGCGCCAGCAGTCTGGAGGGTCTAGTCTCTGGAAACACCATATATTTT. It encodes CASSLEGLVSGNTIYF.

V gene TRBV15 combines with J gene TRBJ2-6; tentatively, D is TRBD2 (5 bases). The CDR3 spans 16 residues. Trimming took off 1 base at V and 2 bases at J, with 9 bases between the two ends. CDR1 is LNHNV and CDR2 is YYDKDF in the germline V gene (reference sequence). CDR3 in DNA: TGTGCCACCAGCAGAGGACCCGGGACTGGGGCCAACGTCCTGACTTTC. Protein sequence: CATSRGPGTGANVLTF.

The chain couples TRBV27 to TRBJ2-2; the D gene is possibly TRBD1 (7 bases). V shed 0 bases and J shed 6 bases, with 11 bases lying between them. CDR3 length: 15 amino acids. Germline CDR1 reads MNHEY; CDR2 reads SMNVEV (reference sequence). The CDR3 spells CASSLSGRGAGELFF. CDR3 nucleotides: TGTGCCAGCAGTTTATCGGGCAGGGGGGCCGGGGAGCTGTTTTTT.

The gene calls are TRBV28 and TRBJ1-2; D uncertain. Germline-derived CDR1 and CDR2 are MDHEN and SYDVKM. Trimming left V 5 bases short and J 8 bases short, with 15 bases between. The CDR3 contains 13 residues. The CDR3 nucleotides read TGTGCCAGCAGTACCCAGGTAGGAAGCGGCTACACCTTC. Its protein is CASSTQVGSGYTF.

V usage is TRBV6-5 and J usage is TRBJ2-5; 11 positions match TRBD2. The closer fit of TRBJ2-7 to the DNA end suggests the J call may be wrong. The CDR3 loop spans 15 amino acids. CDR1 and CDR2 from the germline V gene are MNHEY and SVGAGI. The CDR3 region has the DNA TGTGCCAGCACCATGGGACTAGCGGAATCCTACGAGCAGTACTTC. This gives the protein CASTMGLAESYEQYF.

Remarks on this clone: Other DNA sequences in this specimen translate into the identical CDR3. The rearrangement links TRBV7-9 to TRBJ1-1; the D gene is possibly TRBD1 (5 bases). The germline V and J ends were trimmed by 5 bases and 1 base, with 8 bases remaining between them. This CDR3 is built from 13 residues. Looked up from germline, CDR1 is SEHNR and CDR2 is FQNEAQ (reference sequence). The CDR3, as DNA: TGTGCCAGCAGCCTGACAGAGAACACTGAAGCTTTCTTT. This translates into CASSLTENTEAFF.

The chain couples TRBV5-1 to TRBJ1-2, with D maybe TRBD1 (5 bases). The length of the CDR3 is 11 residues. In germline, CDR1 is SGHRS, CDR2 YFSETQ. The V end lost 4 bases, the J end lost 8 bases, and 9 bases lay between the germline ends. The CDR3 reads CASSQGSGYTF. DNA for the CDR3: TGCGCCAGCAGCCAGGGATCCGGCTACACCTTC.

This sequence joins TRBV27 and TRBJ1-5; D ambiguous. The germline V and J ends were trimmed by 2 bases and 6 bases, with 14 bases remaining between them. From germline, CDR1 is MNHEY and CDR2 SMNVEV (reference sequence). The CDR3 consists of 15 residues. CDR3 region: CASSLRYSEVQPQHF. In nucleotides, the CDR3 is TGTGCCAGCAGTTTACGGTATAGCGAGGTTCAGCCCCAGCATTTT.

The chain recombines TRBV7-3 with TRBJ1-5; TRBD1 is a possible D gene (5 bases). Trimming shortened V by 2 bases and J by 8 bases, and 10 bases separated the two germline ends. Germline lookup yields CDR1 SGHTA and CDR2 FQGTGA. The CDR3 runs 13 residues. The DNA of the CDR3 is TGTGCCAGCAGCTTAGGGGGGTTGGAGCCCCAGCATTTT. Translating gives CASSLGGLEPQHF.

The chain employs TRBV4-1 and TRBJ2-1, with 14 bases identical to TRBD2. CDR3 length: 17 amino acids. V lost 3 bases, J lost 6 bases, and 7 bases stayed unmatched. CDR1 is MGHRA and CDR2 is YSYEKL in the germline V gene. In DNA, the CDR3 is TGCGCCAGCAGCCACCCGGGACTAGCGGGAGCTGGCAATGAGCAGTTCTTC. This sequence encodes CASSHPGLAGAGNEQFF.

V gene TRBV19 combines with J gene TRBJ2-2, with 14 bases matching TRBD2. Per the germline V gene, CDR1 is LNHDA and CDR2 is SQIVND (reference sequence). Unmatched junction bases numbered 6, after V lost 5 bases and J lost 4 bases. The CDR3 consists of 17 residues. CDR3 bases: TGTGCCAGTAGTGCTGGGGGACTAGCGGGAGCCACCGGGGAGCTGTTTTTT. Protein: CASSAGGLAGATGELFF.

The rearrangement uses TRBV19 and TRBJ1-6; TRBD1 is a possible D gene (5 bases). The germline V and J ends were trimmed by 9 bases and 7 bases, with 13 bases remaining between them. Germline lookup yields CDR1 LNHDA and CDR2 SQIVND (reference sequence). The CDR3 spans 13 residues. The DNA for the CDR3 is TGTGCCAGCCTTGAGACAGAAAATTCACCCCTCCACTTT. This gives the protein CASLETENSPLHF. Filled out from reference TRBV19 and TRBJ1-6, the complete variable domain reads DGGITQSPKYLFRKEGQNVTLSCEQNLNHDAMYWYRQDPGQGLRLIYYSQIVNDFQKGDIAEGYSVSREKKESFPLTVTSAQKNPTAFYLCASLETENSPLHFGNGTRLTVT.

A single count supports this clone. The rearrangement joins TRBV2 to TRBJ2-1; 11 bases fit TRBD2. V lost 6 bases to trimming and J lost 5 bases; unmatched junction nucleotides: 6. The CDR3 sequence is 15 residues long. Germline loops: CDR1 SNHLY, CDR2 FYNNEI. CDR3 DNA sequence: TGTGCCAGCAGCGTCGGACTAGCGGGTAACAATGAGCAGTTCTTC. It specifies CASSVGLAGNNEQFF.

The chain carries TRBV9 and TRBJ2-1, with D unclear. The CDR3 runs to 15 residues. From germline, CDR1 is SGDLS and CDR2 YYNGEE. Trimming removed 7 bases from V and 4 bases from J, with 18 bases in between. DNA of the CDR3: TGTGCCAGCTCCCCCATGTCCCCCGGGTACAATGAGCAGTTCTTC. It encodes CASSPMSPGYNEQFF.

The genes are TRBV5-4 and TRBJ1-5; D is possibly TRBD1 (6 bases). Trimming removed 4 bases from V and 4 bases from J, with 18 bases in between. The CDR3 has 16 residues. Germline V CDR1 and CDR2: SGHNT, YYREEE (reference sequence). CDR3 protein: CASSIGGTSRNQPQHF. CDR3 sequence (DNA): TGTGCCAGCAGCATAGGTGGGACAAGTCGAAATCAGCCCCAGCATTTT. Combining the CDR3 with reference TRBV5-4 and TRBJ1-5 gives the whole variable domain ETGVTQSPTHLIKTRGQQVTLRCSSQSGHNTVSWYQQALGQGPQFIFQYYREEENGRGNFPPRFSGLQFPNYSSELNVNALELDDSALYLCASSIGGTSRNQPQHFGDGTRLSIL.

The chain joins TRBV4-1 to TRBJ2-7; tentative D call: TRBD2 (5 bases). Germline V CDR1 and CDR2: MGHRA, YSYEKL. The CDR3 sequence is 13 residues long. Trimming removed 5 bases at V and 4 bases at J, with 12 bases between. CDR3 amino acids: CASSIASKYEQYF. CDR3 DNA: TGCGCCAGCAGCATCGCTAGCAAATACGAGCAGTACTTC.

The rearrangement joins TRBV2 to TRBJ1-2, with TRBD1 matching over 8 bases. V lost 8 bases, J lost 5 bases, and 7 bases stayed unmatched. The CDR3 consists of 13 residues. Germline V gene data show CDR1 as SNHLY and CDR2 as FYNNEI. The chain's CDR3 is CASGRTGSYGYTF. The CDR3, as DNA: TGTGCCAGCGGCCGGACAGGGTCTTATGGCTACACCTTC.

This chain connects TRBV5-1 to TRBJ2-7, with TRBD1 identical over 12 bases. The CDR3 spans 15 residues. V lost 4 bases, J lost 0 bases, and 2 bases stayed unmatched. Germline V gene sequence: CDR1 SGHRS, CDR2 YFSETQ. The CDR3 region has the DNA TGCGCCAGCAGCCTGGGACAGGGGGCCTCCTACGAGCAGTACTTC. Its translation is CASSLGQGASYEQYF.

The CDR3 sequence is CATVGSGNTIYF. For the CDR3, the DNA is TGTGCCACCGTCGGGTCTGGAAACACCATATATTTT. The chain is built from TRBV10-3 and TRBJ1-3; D is ambiguous. The CDR3 has 12 residues. Germline V gene lookup returns CDR1 ENHRY and CDR2 SYGVKD. Trimming stripped 10 bases from V and 1 base from J, with 8 bases between.